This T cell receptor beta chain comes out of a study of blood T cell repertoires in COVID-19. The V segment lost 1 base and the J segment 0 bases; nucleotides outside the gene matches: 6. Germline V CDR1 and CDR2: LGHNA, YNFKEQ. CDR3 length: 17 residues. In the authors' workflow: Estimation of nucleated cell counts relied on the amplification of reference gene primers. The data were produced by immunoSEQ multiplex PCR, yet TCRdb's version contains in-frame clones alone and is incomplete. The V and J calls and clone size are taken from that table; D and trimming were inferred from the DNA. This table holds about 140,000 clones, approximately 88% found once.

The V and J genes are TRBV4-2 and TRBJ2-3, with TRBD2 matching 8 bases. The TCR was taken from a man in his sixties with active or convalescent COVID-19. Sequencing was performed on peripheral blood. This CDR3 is CASSQGGTRDSTDTQYF. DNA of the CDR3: TGTGCCAGCAGCCAAGGAGGGACTAGGGATAGCACAGATACGCAGTATTTT.